This record looks at one T cell receptor (beta chain) sequence and its context. The target antigen is unknown. TCRdb re-called the reads through MiXCR, storing one row per CDR3 protein. This table has around 430,000 distinct CDR3 sequences, about 44% appearing once. The sample originates from a study of T cell repertoires in cytomegalovirus infection. Study in general: Use of recently identified HLA-C-restricted and well-studied HLA-B-restricted CMV epitopes was part of the study. Shared public TCR beta signatures pointed to both CMV infection and a matching HLA type.

V was trimmed by 5 bases and J by 0 bases, leaving 11 bases between them. CDR3 length: 15 amino acids. The germline CDR1 and CDR2 sequences are MDHEN and SYDVKM. Findings of the study overall: The cumulative frequency of public TCR beta families distinguished individuals who carried CMV together with the relevant HLA. Within the response measured ex vivo, HLA-C-restricted CMV-specific TCR beta clonotypes were dominant.

Sequencing used cultured PBMCs, obtained from culture after CMV antigen stimulation. The chain combines TRBV28 with TRBJ2-1; D is unresolved. The sequence was obtained from a human donor in good health (CMV status not recorded). Some clones in this sample may be carry-over from other donors' samples. CDR3 nucleotide sequence: TGTGCCAGCAGTCCCCTTATCCGCTCCTACAATGAGCAGTTCTTC. It is translated as CASSPLIRSYNEQFF.